This T cell receptor (beta chain) came from a study of T cell repertoires in cytomegalovirus infection. Across the whole study: It was the public TCR beta signatures that indicated both CMV infection and matching HLA type.

V gave up 2 bases and J gave up 2 bases, with 14 bases separating them. CDR1 MNHEY and CDR2 SVGAGI come from the germline V gene. The CDR3 is made up of 16 amino acids. This clonotype was seen a few times. Its matching antigen is unknown. One entry per CDR3 protein results from TCRdb running MiXCR on the reads. The table lists 360,000 or so distinct CDR3 sequences, 34% of them singletons. Overall study results and limits: Clonotypes of TCR beta that were HLA-C-restricted and CMV-specific dominated the ex vivo response. Cumulative public TCR beta family frequency identified carriers of CMV plus the relevant HLA.

Sequences were derived from cultured PBMCs, sampled from culture after CMV antigen stimulation. The sequence was obtained from a human donor in good health (CMV status not recorded). Some clones in this sample may be carry-over from other donors' samples. The gene calls are TRBV6-5 and TRBJ2-3, with a tentative D call TRBD1 (5 bases). The CDR3 DNA follows: TGTGCCAGCAGTTACGAAGGGGCCTCCTTCACAGATACGCAGTATTTT. It codes for CASSYEGASFTDTQYF.